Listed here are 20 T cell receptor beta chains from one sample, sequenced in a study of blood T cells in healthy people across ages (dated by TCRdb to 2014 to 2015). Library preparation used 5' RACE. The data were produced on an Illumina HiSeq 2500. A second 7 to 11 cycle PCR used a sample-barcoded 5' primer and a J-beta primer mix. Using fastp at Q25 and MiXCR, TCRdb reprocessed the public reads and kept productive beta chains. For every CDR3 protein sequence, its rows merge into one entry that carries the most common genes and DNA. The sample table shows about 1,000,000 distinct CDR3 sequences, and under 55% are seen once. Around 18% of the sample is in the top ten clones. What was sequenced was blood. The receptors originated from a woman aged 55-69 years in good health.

The CDR3 DNA follows: TGTGCCAGCAGGCTCGGACCCGGGACAGTGGCGAAAGAGACCCAGTACTTC. Residues: CASRLGPGTVAKETQYF. This chain uses TRBV21-1 with TRBJ2-5; the table's D call, TRBD1, has no DNA check behind it. TRBV21-1 has pseudogene status. There are 17 residues in the CDR3.

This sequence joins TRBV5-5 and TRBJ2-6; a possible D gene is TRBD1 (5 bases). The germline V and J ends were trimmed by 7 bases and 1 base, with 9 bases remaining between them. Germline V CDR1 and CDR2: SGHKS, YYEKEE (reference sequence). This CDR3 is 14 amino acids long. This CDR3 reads CASAGSSGANVLTF. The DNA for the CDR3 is TGTGCCAGCGCAGGGTCATCTGGGGCCAACGTCCTGACTTTC.

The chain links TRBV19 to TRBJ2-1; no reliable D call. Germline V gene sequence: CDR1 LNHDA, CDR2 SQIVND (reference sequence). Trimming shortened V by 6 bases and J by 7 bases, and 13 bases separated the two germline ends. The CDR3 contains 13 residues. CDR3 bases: TGTGCCAGTAGGATGGCAGAACTAAATGAGCAGTTCTTC. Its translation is CASRMAELNEQFF.

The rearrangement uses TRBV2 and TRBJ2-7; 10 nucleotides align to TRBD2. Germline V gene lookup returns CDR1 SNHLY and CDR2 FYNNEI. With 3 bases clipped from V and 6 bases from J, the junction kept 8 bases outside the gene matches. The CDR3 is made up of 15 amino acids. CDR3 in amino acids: CASSDSPSGSGEQYF. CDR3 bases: TGTGCCAGCAGTGACTCCCCTAGCGGGAGTGGCGAGCAGTACTTC.

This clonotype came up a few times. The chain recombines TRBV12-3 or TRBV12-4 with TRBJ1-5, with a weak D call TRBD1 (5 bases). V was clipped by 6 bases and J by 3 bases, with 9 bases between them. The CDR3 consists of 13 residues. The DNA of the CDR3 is TGTGCCAGCAGCCGGGGCATCAATCAGCCCCAGCATTTT. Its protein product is CASSRGINQPQHF.

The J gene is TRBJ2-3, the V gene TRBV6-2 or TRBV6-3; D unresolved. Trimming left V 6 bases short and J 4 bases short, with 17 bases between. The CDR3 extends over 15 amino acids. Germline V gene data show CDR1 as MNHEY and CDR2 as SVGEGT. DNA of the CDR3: TGTGCCAGCAGCGACCCGGGCCCCGGCCCAGATACGCAGTATTTT. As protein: CASSDPGPGPDTQYF.

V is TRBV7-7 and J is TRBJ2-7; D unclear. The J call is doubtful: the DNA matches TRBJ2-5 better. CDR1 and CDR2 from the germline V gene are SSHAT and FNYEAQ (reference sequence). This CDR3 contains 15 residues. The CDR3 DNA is TGTGCCAGCAGCTTAGGATCGAATCCTTGGGAGACCCAGTACTTC. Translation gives CASSLGSNPWETQYF.

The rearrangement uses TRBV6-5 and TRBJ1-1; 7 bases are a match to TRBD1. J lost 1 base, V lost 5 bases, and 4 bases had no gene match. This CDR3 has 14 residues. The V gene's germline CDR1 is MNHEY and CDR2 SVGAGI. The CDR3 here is CASSTTGRNTEAFF. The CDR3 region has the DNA TGTGCCAGCAGTACGACAGGGAGGAACACTGAAGCTTTCTTT.

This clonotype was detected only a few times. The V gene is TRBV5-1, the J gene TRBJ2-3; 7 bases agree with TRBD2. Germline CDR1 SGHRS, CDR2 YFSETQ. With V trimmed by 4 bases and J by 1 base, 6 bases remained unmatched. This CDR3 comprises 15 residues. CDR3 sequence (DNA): TGCGCCAGCAGCACGGCGGGAGACGGCACAGATACGCAGTATTTT. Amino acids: CASSTAGDGTDTQYF.

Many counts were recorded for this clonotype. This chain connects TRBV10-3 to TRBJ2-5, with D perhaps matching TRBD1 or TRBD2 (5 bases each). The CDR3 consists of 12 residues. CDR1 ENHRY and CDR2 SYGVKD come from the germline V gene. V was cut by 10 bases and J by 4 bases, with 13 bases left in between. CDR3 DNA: TGTGCCACCGGTACAGGAGGAGAGACCCAGTACTTC. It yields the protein CATGTGGETQYF.

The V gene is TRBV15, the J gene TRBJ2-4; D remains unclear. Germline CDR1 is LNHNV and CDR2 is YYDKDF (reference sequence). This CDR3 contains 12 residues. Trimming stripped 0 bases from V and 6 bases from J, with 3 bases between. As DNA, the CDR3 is TGTGCCACCAGCAGAGATCCAAACATTCAGTACTTC. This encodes CATSRDPNIQYF. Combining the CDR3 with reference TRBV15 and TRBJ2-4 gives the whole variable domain DAMVIQNPRYQVTQFGKPVTLSCSQTLNHNVMYWYQQKSSQAPKLLFHYYDKDFNNEADTPDNFQSRRPNTSFCFLDIRSPGLGDTAMYLCATSRDPNIQYFGAGTRLSVL.

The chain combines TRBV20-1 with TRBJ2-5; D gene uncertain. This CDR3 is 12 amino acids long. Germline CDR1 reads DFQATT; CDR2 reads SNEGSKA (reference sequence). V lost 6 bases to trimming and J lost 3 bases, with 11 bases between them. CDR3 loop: CSAPAKKETQYF. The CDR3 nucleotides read TGCAGTGCCCCAGCCAAAAAAGAGACCCAGTACTTC.

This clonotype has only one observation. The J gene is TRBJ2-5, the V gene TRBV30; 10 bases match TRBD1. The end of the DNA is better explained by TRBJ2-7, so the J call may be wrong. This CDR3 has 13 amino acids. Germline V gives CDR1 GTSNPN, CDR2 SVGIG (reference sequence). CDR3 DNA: TGTGCCTGCGCGTGGACAGGGGGCTACGAGCAGTACTTC. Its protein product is CACAWTGGYEQYF.

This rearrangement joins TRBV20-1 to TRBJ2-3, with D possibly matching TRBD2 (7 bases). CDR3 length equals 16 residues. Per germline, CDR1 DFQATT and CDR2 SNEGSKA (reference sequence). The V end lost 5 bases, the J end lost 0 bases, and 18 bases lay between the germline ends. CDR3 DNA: TGCAGTGCTGTTAGGGTTGGCGGGGGCAGCACAGATACGCAGTATTTT. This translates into CSAVRVGGGSTDTQYF.

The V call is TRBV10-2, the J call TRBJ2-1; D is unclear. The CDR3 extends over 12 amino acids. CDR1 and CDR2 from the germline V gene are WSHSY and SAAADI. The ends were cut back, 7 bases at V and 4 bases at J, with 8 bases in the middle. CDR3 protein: CASNTLYNEQFF. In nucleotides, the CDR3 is TGCGCCAGCAATACATTATACAATGAGCAGTTCTTC.

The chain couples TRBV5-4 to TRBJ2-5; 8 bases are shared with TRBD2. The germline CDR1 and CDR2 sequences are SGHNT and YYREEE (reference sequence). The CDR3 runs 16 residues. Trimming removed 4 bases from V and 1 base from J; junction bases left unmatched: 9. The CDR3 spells CASSRNPTSAQETQYF. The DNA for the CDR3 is TGTGCCAGCAGCCGCAACCCGACTAGCGCCCAAGAGACCCAGTACTTC.

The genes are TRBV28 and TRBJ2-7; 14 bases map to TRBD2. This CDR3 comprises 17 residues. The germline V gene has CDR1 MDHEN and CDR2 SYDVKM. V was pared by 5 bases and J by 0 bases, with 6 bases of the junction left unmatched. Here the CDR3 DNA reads TGTGCCAGCAGTCCCGGGACTAGCGGGAGAAACTCCTACGAGCAGTACTTC. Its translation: CASSPGTSGRNSYEQYF.

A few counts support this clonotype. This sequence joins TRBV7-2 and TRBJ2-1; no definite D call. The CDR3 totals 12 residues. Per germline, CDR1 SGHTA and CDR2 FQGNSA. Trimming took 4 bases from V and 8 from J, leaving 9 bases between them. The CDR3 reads CASSSPWDEQFF. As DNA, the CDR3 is TGTGCCAGCAGCTCACCTTGGGATGAGCAGTTCTTC.

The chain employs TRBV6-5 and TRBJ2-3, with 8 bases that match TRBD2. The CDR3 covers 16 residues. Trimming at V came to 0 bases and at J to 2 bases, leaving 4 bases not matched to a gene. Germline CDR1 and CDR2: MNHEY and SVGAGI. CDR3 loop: CASSYSSGGDTDTQYF. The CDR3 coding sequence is TGTGCCAGCAGTTACTCGAGCGGGGGAGACACAGATACGCAGTATTTT.

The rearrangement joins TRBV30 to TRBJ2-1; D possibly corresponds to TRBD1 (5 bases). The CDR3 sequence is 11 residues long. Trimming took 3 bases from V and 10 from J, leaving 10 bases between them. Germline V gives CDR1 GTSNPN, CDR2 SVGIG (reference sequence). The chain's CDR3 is CAWRGHYEQFF. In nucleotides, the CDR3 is TGTGCCTGGAGGGGGCACTACGAGCAGTTCTTC.